This is a list of T cell receptor beta chains from one sample in a study of OX40 agonist ivuxolimab in advanced cancers. Sequencing used immunoSEQ multiplex PCR; TCRdb keeps in-frame clones, though not all of them. Found here are 60,000 to 90,000 clones, about 87% of them singletons; the top ten hold around 0.97%. Sequenced here: CD4+ or CD8+ T cells sorted from blood, sampled in a trial of the OX40 agonist ivuxolimab. These receptors all come from an adult with an advanced solid tumor such as melanoma, head and neck, liver or kidney cancer. Each CDR3 is given with its conserved first and last residue. The D gene is left open where the match is weak. Expanded clones get a size class; other rows say once, few or many, or leave the size out.

V gene,D gene,clone size,J gene,CDR3 DNA,CDR3 protein
TRBV7-6,TRBD2,NA,TRBJ2-1,TGTGCCAGCAGCGGAAGACTAGCGGGAGGTGTAGATGAGCAGTTCTTC,CASSGRLAGGVDEQFF
TRBV10-3,NA,NA,TRBJ2-1,TGTGCCATCAGCCCGTTGGACAGTGAGCAGTTCTTC,CAISPLDSEQFF
TRBV28,NA,once,TRBJ2-7,TGTGCCAGCAGTGGGTCAGTGGGATCAGACTACGAGCAGTACTTC,CASSGSVGSDYEQYF
TRBV7-6,NA,NA,TRBJ2-5,TGTGCCAGCAGTATTTCGGAAGCTCGGGCCCAGTACTTC,CASSISEARAQYF
TRBV30,NA,NA,TRBJ1-2,TGTGCCTGGAGGGCAAAGGGGGAGGATGGCTACACCTTC,CAWRAKGEDGYTF
TRBV6-5,NA,NA,TRBJ1-2,TGTGCCAGCAGGGTGGACGGAAACTATGGCTACACCTTC,CASRVDGNYGYTF
TRBV7-9,NA,NA,TRBJ1-2,TGTGCCAGCAGTGACGAAGTGGGTCACGGCTACACCTTC,CASSDEVGHGYTF
TRBV19,NA,NA,TRBJ1-5,TGTGCCAGTAGTCCCCTCAGTGATCAGCCCCAGCATTTT,CASSPLSDQPQHF
TRBV9,NA,NA,TRBJ2-5,TGTGCCAGCAGCGTAGATAACGGGGGATACCAAGAGACCCAGTACTTC,CASSVDNGGYQETQYF
TRBV11-3,NA,NA,TRBJ1-6,TGTGCCAGCAGCTTAGCGGGGCTCCCCCTCCACTTT,CASSLAGLPLHF
TRBV30,NA,NA,TRBJ1-2,TGTGCCTGCACAACAGGGTATATCGGGGAGGGCTACACCTTC,CACTTGYIGEGYTF
TRBV27,TRBD2,NA,TRBJ2-1,TGTGCCAGCAGTCCAGGCGGCGGGAGGGACTACAATGAGCAGTTCTTC,CASSPGGGRDYNEQFF
TRBV7-2,NA,NA,TRBJ2-5,TGTGCCAGCAGCCCCGTCCAAGAGACCCAGTACTTC,CASSPVQETQYF
TRBV7-2,TRBD2,NA,TRBJ2-3,TGTGCCAGCAGCTCTAGCGGGGCAGATACGCAGTATTTT,CASSSSGADTQYF
TRBV19,TRBD2,few,TRBJ2-1,TGTGCCAGTAGTATAGCTAGCGGGAGGAGCGATGAGCAGTTCTTC,CASSIASGRSDEQFF
TRBV7-2,TRBD2,NA,TRBJ2-3,TGTGCCAGCAACACTAGGAGGCTAGCGGGCACAGATACGCAGTATTTT,CASNTRRLAGTDTQYF
TRBV5-1,NA,NA,TRBJ2-6,TGCGCCAGCAGTCAGCAGAGCTCTGGGGCCAACGTCCTGACTTTC,CASSQQSSGANVLTF
TRBV5-1,NA,NA,TRBJ1-1,TGCGTCAGCAGCTTGGGATACACCTTGAACACTGAAGCTTTCTTT,CVSSLGYTLNTEAFF
TRBV5-1,NA,NA,TRBJ2-5,TGCGCCAGCAGCCCCGGCGTACCCGGTCGAATGGAGACCCAGTACTTC,CASSPGVPGRMETQYF
TRBV7-8,NA,NA,TRBJ1-1,TGTGCCAGCAGCTTAGTAGGCGGCCACACTGAAGCTTTCTTT,CASSLVGGHTEAFF
TRBV7-3,NA,NA,TRBJ2-5,TGTGCCAGCAGCCCTCTCCACCTAGAGACCCAGTACTTC,CASSPLHLETQYF
TRBV28,NA,NA,TRBJ2-7,TGTGCCAGCAGTTTTATAGGCTCAGGCTACGAGCAGTACTTC,CASSFIGSGYEQYF
TRBV5-1,TRBD2,NA,TRBJ2-5,TGCGCCAGCAGCTCTAGCGGGGGGGCCCGGGAGACCCAGTACTTC,CASSSSGGARETQYF
TRBV6-5,TRBD2,NA,TRBJ2-5,TGTGCCAGCAGTTCCCCCGCGGGAGCCCAGTACTTC,CASSSPAGAQYF
TRBV28,TRBD1,NA,TRBJ1-5,TGTGCCAGCAGTTTATCGACAGGGGGCCATCAGCCCCAGCATTTT,CASSLSTGGHQPQHF
TRBV5-6,NA,few,TRBJ1-2,TGTGCCAGCAGCTCTAAATTTAGGGGCCATGGCTACACCTTC,CASSSKFRGHGYTF
TRBV10-3,TRBD2,NA,TRBJ2-5,TGTGCCATCAGTGACTCGGGAGGGTGGGAGACCCAGTACTTC,CAISDSGGWETQYF
TRBV5-1,NA,NA,TRBJ2-4,TGCGCCAGCAGCCGCGCGGGCTTCGACAGAGAGAAAAACATTCAGTACTTC,CASSRAGFDREKNIQYF
TRBV6-5,TRBD2,NA,TRBJ2-5,TGTGCCAGCAGCCCTAGCGGGAGTGACGGGGAGACCCAGTACTTC,CASSPSGSDGETQYF